The present T cell receptor (beta chain) was sequenced within a study of shared clonotypes between healthy human individuals. The study's findings and limits: Investigators collected only blood, and repertoires in tissues likely differ.

Germline trimming cut 1 base from V and 2 bases from J; bases unmatched to any gene: 1. In germline, CDR1 is SGHVS, CDR2 FQNEAQ. This CDR3 comprises 14 residues. As regards this clone: Its specificity is not known.

The data were produced by immunoSEQ multiplex PCR, yet TCRdb's version contains in-frame clones alone and is incomplete. The sample lists roughly 850,000 clones, just over 95% occurring once. The naive CD8 subset, CD45RO-negative cells positively selected for CCR7, excluded terminally differentiated effector memory CD45RA+ cells. Every donor was a Caucasian adult from Nashville, Tennessee. What was sequenced was naive CD8+ T cells sorted from blood. The chain combines TRBV7-8 with TRBJ2-7; TRBD1 agrees at 8 bases. This TCR was sampled from a man under 40 in good health. In nucleotides, the CDR3 is TGTGCCAGCAGCTTAGAGGGACAGGCCTACGAGCAGTACTTC. Encoded protein: CASSLEGQAYEQYF.